The rows below give T cell receptor beta chains drawn from one sample of a study of naive and memory T cell subsets. MiXCR, run by TCRdb on the 5' RACE reads, gives a single entry per CDR3 protein. The table has some 60,000 distinct CDR3 sequences, about 8.3% seen once. Source of these receptors: a female donor in good health. The CDR3 runs from the conserved cysteine through the conserved F or W. The D gene is left open where the match is weak. Some rows mark clone size as missing; the rest say once, few, many or name a class of expanded clone.

TGTGCCAGCAGTATAGCGGGTGACACCGGGGAGCTGTTTTTT | CASSIAGDTGELFF | TRBJ2-2 | . | TRBV25-1 | TRBD2
TGTGCCAGCAGTGCGGGGACTCCCAGGGGACAGCCCCAGCATTTT | CASSAGTPRGQPQHF | TRBJ1-5 | many | TRBV12-3/TRBV12-4 | .
TGTGCCAGCACTCGGGTAGGATTTACAGATACGCAGTATTTT | CASTRVGFTDTQYF | TRBJ2-3 | . | TRBV7-2 | .
TGCAGCGTTGAAGCGGGCGCATATGGCTACACCTTC | CSVEAGAYGYTF | TRBJ1-2 | many | TRBV29-1 | .
TGTGCCAGCAGTATATATCAGGGAAGTAACGAGCAGTACTTC | CASSIYQGSNEQYF | TRBJ2-7 | few | TRBV6-5 | .
TGTGCCAGTAGGACGACTAGCGGGGTCTACAATGAGCAGTTCTTC | CASRTTSGVYNEQFF | TRBJ2-1 | few | TRBV19 | TRBD2
TGTGCCAGCAGCCCCGCTCAGGGGGCGTTGTCTGGGGCCAACGTCCTGACTTTC | CASSPAQGALSGANVLTF | TRBJ2-6 | few | TRBV11-2 | TRBD1
TGTGCTAGTGGTTTGCGAACGGCGACACTTTTTTCACCCCTCCACTTT | CASGLRTATLFSPLHF | TRBJ1-6 | many | TRBV12-5 | .
TGTGCCAGCAGTTTAACGGGATGGGAGCAGTACTTC | CASSLTGWEQYF | TRBJ2-7 | many | TRBV28 | .
TGCAGCGTTGACCCTCCCCCTGGGGCCAACGTCCTGACTTTC | CSVDPPPGANVLTF | TRBJ2-6 | . | TRBV29-1 | .
TGTGCCAGCAGTTTGGTTGGGAAAAGTTCTTCACCCCTCCACTTT | CASSLVGKSSSPLHF | TRBJ1-6 | . | TRBV27 | .
TGTGCCAGCGGGGAACGACTGGAGACCCAGTACTTC | CASGERLETQYF | TRBJ2-5 | many | TRBV6-2/TRBV6-3 | .
TGTGCCAGTAGTACGGGGGCGACAACTAATGAAAAACTGTTTTTT | CASSTGATTNEKLFF | TRBJ1-4 | . | TRBV19 | .
TGCGCCAGCAGCCAATCACCCACCGGGGGCAGTTACGAGCAGTACTTC | CASSQSPTGGSYEQYF | TRBJ2-7 | few | TRBV4-1 | .
TGTGCCAGCAGTTTTGGGACGGATGGCTATGGCTACACCTTC | CASSFGTDGYGYTF | TRBJ1-2 | few | TRBV12-3/TRBV12-4 | .
TGTGCCAGTAGTCGACAGGGGGGGAATGAAAAACTGTTTTTT | CASSRQGGNEKLFF | TRBJ1-4 | . | TRBV19 | TRBD1
TGTGCCAGCTCACCATACAGGGGCCCTGACACCGGGGAGCTGTTTTTT | CASSPYRGPDTGELFF | TRBJ2-2 | many | TRBV18 | TRBD1
TGCGCCAGCAGCCCGACTAGCGGGGACGAGACCCAGTACTTC | CASSPTSGDETQYF | TRBJ2-5 | . | TRBV5-1 | TRBD2
TGTGCCAGCAGCCTATTAAGACAGGGTTCCTACGAGCAGTACTTC | CASSLLRQGSYEQYF | TRBJ2-7 | many | TRBV13 | TRBD1
TGCAGCGTTGACCGCAGGGCCGGGGAGACCCAGTACTTC | CSVDRRAGETQYF | TRBJ2-5 | many | TRBV29-1 | .
TGTGCCAGCAGCCATCACCGGGACAGGGGAGGAAATCAGCCCCAGCATTTT | CASSHHRDRGGNQPQHF | TRBJ1-5 | . | TRBV12-3/TRBV12-4 | TRBD1
TGTGCCAGCAGCTTAGATTGGCTAGCGGGGACTAGCTCCTACAATGAGCAGTTCTTC | CASSLDWLAGTSSYNEQFF | TRBJ2-1 | many | TRBV7-8 | TRBD2
TGCAGTGCTAGTGCAGGAAACTATGGCTACACCTTC | CSASAGNYGYTF | TRBJ1-2 | many | TRBV20-1 | .
TGTGCCAACAGTTATCTCAGGAACACCGGGGAGCTGTTTTTT | CANSYLRNTGELFF | TRBJ2-2 | . | TRBV12-3/TRBV12-4 | .
TGCAGTGCTAGAAATACCGACTATGGCTACACCTTC | CSARNTDYGYTF | TRBJ1-2 | many | TRBV20-1 | .
TGCAGTGGGGGAGGCTACACCTTC | CSGGGYTF | TRBJ1-2 | many | TRBV20-1 | .
TGTGCCAGCAGTTACTCGTTAGGGGGAGGCTACACCTTC | CASSYSLGGGYTF | TRBJ1-2 | many | TRBV6-5 | .